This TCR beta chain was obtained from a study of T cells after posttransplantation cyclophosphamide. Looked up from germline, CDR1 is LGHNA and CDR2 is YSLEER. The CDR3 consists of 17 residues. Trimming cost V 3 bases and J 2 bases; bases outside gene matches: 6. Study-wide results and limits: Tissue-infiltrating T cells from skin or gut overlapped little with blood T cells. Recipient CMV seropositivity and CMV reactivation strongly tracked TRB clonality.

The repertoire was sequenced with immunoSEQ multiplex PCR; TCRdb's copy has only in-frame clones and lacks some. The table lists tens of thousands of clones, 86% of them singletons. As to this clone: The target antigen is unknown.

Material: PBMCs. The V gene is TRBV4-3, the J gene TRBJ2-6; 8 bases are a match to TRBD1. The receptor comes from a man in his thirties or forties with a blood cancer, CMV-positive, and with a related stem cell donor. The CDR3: CASSHDRGSTGANVLTF. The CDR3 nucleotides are TGCGCCAGCAGCCATGACAGGGGTTCCACTGGGGCCAACGTCCTGACTTTC.